This T cell receptor (beta chain) is drawn from a study of cytomegalovirus exposure and HLA in healthy donors. About the research overall: Early released data comprised some 85 million unique TCRs from HLA-typed donors.

Primers for the PCR totalled 60 Vbeta and 13 Jbeta. Profiled with immunoSEQ multiplex PCR; TCRdb holds only in-frame clones, not every one. In the table there are roughly 100,000 clones, 75% to 90% of which are singletons. V was shortened by 1 base and J by 4 bases, with 18 bases between the two germline ends. Germline V CDR1 and CDR2: SGHTA, FQGNSA. The CDR3 consists of 17 residues. The origin of this receptor is a man in his forties in good health and CMV-seronegative. The sample comprised PBMCs. The chain combines TRBV7-2 with TRBJ2-3, with a weak D call TRBD2 (6 bases). This CDR3 is CASSLGILARISDTQYF. The CDR3, as DNA: TGTGCCAGCAGCTTAGGAATACTAGCCAGGATATCAGATACGCAGTATTTT.